This T cell receptor beta chain stems from a study of shared clonotypes between healthy human individuals. Study context: Donors, aged 18 to 49, were two women and three men. Study-wide findings and caveats: Exclusively blood specimens were collected; tissue repertoires likely differ.

As to this clone: Its matching antigen is unknown.

Deletions cut 1 base from V and 5 bases from J, with 6 bases between. The CDR3 totals 13 residues. Per the germline V gene, CDR1 is SGHRS and CDR2 is YFSETQ. Each CD8 memory set brought CD45RO+ cells together with CCR7-negative CD45RA+ TemRA cells. The material for each subset, its genomic DNA, was split evenly across several immunoSEQ plates. Produced via immunoSEQ multiplex PCR; TCRdb's table is partial and in-frame only. Of around 370,000 clones listed, around 96% are singletons. The sequencing input was memory CD8+ T cells sorted from blood. Subset defined: CD45RO+ cells pooled with CCR7-negative TemRA cells. The rearrangement joins TRBV5-1 to TRBJ2-2; D not certain. The sequence was collected from a man under 40 in good health. Here the CDR3 DNA reads TGCGCCAGCAGCTTGATGGGTACCGGGGAGCTGTTTTTT. It yields the protein CASSLMGTGELFF.